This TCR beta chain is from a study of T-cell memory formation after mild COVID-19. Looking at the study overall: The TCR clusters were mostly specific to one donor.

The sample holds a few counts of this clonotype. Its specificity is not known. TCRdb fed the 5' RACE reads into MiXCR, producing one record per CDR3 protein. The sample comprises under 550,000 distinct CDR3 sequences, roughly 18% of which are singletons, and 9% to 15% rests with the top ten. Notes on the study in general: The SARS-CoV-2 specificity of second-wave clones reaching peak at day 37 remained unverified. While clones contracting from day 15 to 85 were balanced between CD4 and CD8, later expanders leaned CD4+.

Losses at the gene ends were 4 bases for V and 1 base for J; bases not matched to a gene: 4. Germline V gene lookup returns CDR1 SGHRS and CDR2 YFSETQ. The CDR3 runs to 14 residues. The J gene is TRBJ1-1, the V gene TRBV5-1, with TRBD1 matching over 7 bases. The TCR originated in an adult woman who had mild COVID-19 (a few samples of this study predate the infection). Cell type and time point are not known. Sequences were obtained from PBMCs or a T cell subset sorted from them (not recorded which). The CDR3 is CASSTGTENTEAFF. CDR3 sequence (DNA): TGCGCCAGCAGCACCGGGACAGAGAACACTGAAGCTTTCTTT.